A single sample gave rise to the 22 T cell receptor beta chains below, sequenced in a study of blood T cell repertoires in COVID-19. The table came from immunoSEQ multiplex PCR; TCRdb's copy has only in-frame clones and leaves some out. Among roughly 34,000 clones, roughly 88% were seen once, and the ten largest hold 4.5% to 5%. The sample consisted of peripheral blood. These receptors all come from a woman aged 70-85 years with active COVID-19.

The chain carries TRBV20-1 and TRBJ2-2; 7 nucleotides match TRBD1. CDR1 and CDR2 (germline): DFQATT, SNEGSKA (reference sequence). The V segment lost 3 bases and the J segment 4 bases; nucleotides outside the gene matches: 2. The CDR3 totals 13 residues. Here the CDR3 DNA reads TGCAGTGCTAGTGACAGGGCCACCGGGGAGCTGTTTTTT. Its protein is CSASDRATGELFF.

The chain uses TRBV5-1 and TRBJ1-5, with 7 bases aligning to TRBD1. V was clipped by 4 bases and J by 3 bases; unmatched bases: 4. Germline V lookup: CDR1 SGHRS, CDR2 YFSETQ. The CDR3 has 14 residues. CDR3 sequence reads: CASSPGQANQPQHF. DNA of the CDR3: TGCGCCAGCAGCCCCGGACAGGCCAATCAGCCCCAGCATTTT.

The chain is built from TRBV7-3 and TRBJ2-3; TRBD2 aligns across 11 bases. The junction had 1 base not matched to a gene; V was cut back by 4 bases and J by 4 bases. Germline V CDR1 and CDR2: SGHTA, FQGTGA. The CDR3 is 14 residues long. CDR3 region: CASSSTSGADTQYF. CDR3 nucleotides: TGTGCCAGCAGCTCGACTAGCGGGGCAGATACGCAGTATTTT.

V and J are TRBV6-5 and TRBJ2-1; 9 nucleotides align to TRBD2. CDR1 and CDR2 (germline): MNHEY, SVGAGI. The CDR3 has 16 amino acids. Unmatched junction bases numbered 15, after V lost 0 bases and J lost 15 bases. The CDR3 DNA reads as TGTGCCAGCAGTTACTCCGGGACTAGCCTAGCCTCTGGTCGGTTCTTC. It codes for CASSYSGTSLASGRFF.

This clone was recorded a few times. The chain carries TRBV3-1 (or the pseudogene TRBV3-2) and TRBJ2-7, with 9 nucleotides matching TRBD2. Germline CDR1 and CDR2: LGHDT and YNNKEL (reference sequence). V shed 3 bases, J shed 3 bases, and the junction held 9 bases outside the gene matches. The CDR3 runs to 16 residues. CDR3 amino acids: CASSQRVAGVDYEQYF. In nucleotides, the CDR3 is TGTGCCAGCAGCCAGCGTGTAGCGGGGGTCGACTACGAGCAGTACTTC.

This clone was seen only once. This rearrangement joins TRBV6-2 or TRBV6-3 to TRBJ1-5; 8 bases line up with TRBD1. The CDR3 consists of 15 residues. The ends lost 5 bases at V and 2 bases at J; junction bases unmatched: 5. Germline V gene sequence: CDR1 MNHEY, CDR2 SVGEGT. The CDR3 coding sequence is TGTGCCAGCAGTCCCAGGGGGCGCGGCAATCAGCCCCAGCATTTT. This encodes CASSPRGRGNQPQHF.

CDR3 residues: CASNPGLSFYNEQFF. CDR3 sequence (DNA): TGCGCCAGCAATCCGGGACTCTCCTTCTACAATGAGCAGTTCTTC. The genes are TRBV10-2 and TRBJ2-1; D is possibly TRBD2 (6 bases). Germline V CDR1 and CDR2: WSHSY, SAAADI. The ends were cut back, 7 bases at V and 3 bases at J, with 16 bases in the middle. The CDR3 contains 15 residues.

The chain employs TRBV20-1 and TRBJ1-4; D gene uncertain. V lost 3 bases, J lost 7 bases, and 6 bases lay in between. The germline V gene encodes CDR1 DFQATT and CDR2 SNEGSKA (reference sequence). CDR3 length: 11 amino acids. DNA for the CDR3: TGCAGTGCTAGGTTCGGTGAAAAACTGTTTTTT. This encodes CSARFGEKLFF.

The J gene is TRBJ2-3, the V gene TRBV6-2 or TRBV6-3; possible D gene TRBD1, 6 bases. The V end was cut by 2 bases, the J end by 6 bases, with 12 bases between. The V gene's germline CDR1 is MNHEY and CDR2 SVGEGT. The CDR3 has 14 residues. Here the CDR3 DNA reads TGTGCCAGCAGTTACGGGGGCCGATGGGATACGCAGTATTTT. It codes for CASSYGGRWDTQYF.

The CDR3 reads CASSFTSGGAYEQFF. CDR3 bases: TGTGCCAGCAGCTTCACTAGCGGGGGGGCCTATGAGCAGTTCTTC. The chain employs TRBV7-3 and TRBJ2-1; TRBD2 matches 13 bases. This CDR3 is 15 amino acids long. Germline lookup yields CDR1 SGHTA and CDR2 FQGTGA. The V and J ends lost 3 bases and 8 bases, in that order; junction bases with no gene match: 4.

The V gene is TRBV12-3 or TRBV12-4, the J gene TRBJ1-1; D is unresolved. The ends were cut back, 3 bases at V and 1 base at J, with 6 bases in the middle. There are 13 residues in the CDR3. CDR3 nucleotide sequence: TGTGCCAGCAGTTTTGGGCAGAACACTGAAGCTTTCTTT. Protein sequence: CASSFGQNTEAFF.

The chain combines TRBV3-1 (or the pseudogene TRBV3-2) with TRBJ2-3, with a weak D call TRBD2 (6 bases). Trimming took off 3 bases at V and 2 bases at J, with 18 bases between the two ends. The germline CDR1 and CDR2 sequences are LGHDT and YNNKEL (reference sequence). There are 17 residues in the CDR3. CDR3 sequence: CASSQGKRAGFTDTQYF. The CDR3 DNA follows: TGTGCCAGCAGCCAGGGTAAAAGGGCGGGGTTCACAGATACGCAGTATTTT.

The CDR3 sequence is CASSRSLGALPPNTGELFF. In DNA, the CDR3 is TGCGCCAGCAGTCGGTCGTTAGGGGCGCTTCCCCCGAACACCGGGGAGCTGTTTTTT. The chain combines TRBV4-3 with TRBJ2-2, with D possibly TRBD1 on 5 matching bases. The CDR3 spans 19 residues. The germline V gene encodes CDR1 LGHNA and CDR2 YSLEER. V lost 6 bases to trimming and J lost 0 bases, with 23 bases between them.

The chain employs TRBV10-2 and TRBJ2-3, with D possibly matching TRBD2 (6 bases). The germline V gene encodes CDR1 WSHSY and CDR2 SAAADI. V dropped 6 bases and J dropped 5 bases, with 12 bases sitting between them. This CDR3 contains 13 residues. The chain's CDR3 is CASRASEGDTQYF. Written as DNA, the CDR3 is TGCGCCAGCAGGGCTAGCGAGGGAGATACGCAGTATTTT.

The chain joins TRBV19 to TRBJ2-2, with 7 bases matching TRBD1. J gave up 7 bases and V 7 bases, and 15 bases lay outside the gene matches. Germline V gene data show CDR1 as LNHDA and CDR2 as SQIVND (reference sequence). This CDR3 is built from 16 residues. The CDR3 loop is CASTVQGSVLGGELFF. CDR3 DNA: TGTGCCAGTACCGTACAGGGGTCGGTTCTGGGCGGGGAGCTGTTTTTT.

The chain links TRBV4-3 to TRBJ1-2; the D gene is possibly TRBD1 (5 bases). The CDR3 consists of 16 residues. V was clipped by 2 bases and J by 0 bases, with 13 bases between them. Germline lookup yields CDR1 LGHNA and CDR2 YSLEER. The CDR3 here is CASSQITGPANYGYTF. The CDR3 DNA reads as TGCGCCAGCAGCCAAATAACAGGACCAGCTAACTATGGCTACACCTTC.

Concerning this clone itself: This same CDR3 is encoded by further DNA sequences in the sample. The chain joins TRBV20-1 to TRBJ2-1; possible D gene TRBD2, 6 bases. V was shortened by 1 base and J by 8 bases, with 6 bases between the two germline ends. Germline V lookup: CDR1 DFQATT, CDR2 SNEGSKA (reference sequence). The CDR3 covers 11 residues. The chain's CDR3 is CSARAGDEQFF. The DNA of the CDR3 is TGCAGTGCTAGAGCGGGAGATGAGCAGTTCTTC.

This chain connects TRBV7-9 to TRBJ2-7; 12 bases match TRBD2. Trimming removed 4 bases from V and 5 bases from J; junction bases left unmatched: 9. CDR1 is SEHNR and CDR2 is FQNEAQ in the germline V gene (reference sequence). The CDR3 is made up of 16 amino acids. The CDR3 sequence: CASSSSGGAMGNEQYF. CDR3 in DNA: TGTGCCAGCAGCTCTAGCGGGGGGGCAATGGGTAACGAGCAGTACTTC.

The V gene is TRBV7-9, the J gene TRBJ2-3; TRBD1 matches at 10 bases. V was clipped by 7 bases and J by 6 bases; unmatched bases: 10. Germline-derived CDR1 and CDR2 are SEHNR and FQNEAQ (reference sequence). The CDR3 runs 15 residues. CDR3 protein: CASTETGGLGDTQYF. CDR3 DNA: TGTGCCAGCACCGAGACAGGGGGCCTTGGCGATACGCAGTATTTT.

The chain links TRBV28 to TRBJ1-5; TRBD1 is a possible D gene (5 bases). Germline CDR1 MDHEN, CDR2 SYDVKM. The CDR3 sequence is 12 residues long. V shed 8 bases and J shed 6 bases, with 11 bases lying between them. The CDR3 spells CASGGGSQPQHF. CDR3 nucleotides: TGTGCCAGCGGGGGGGGGAGTCAGCCCCAGCATTTT.

The DNA for the CDR3 is TGTGCCAGCAGCTCGGGGCCCGGGACTAGCGGGGGTTTCGCCGGGGAGCTGTTTTTT. It yields the protein CASSSGPGTSGGFAGELFF. V gene TRBV11-3 combines with J gene TRBJ2-2, with 14 bases fitting TRBD2. Germline CDR1 is SGHNT and CDR2 is YENEEA. Losses at the gene ends were 4 bases for V and 6 bases for J; bases not matched to a gene: 13. CDR3 length equals 19 residues. Variable domain in full (rest from reference TRBV11-3 and TRBJ2-2): EAGVVQSPRYKIIEKKQPVAFWCNPISGHNTLYWYLQNLGQGPELLIRYENEEAVDDSQLPKDRFSAERLKGVDSTLKIQPAELGDSAVYLCASSSGPGTSGGFAGELFFGEGSRLTVL.

The chain has TRBV7-9 and TRBJ2-7; 9 bases are shared with TRBD1. The ends lost 5 bases at V and 7 bases at J; junction bases unmatched: 12. This CDR3 has 15 residues. The germline V gene encodes CDR1 SEHNR and CDR2 FQNEAQ (reference sequence). Here the CDR3 reads CASSASGQGLWEQYF. CDR3 nucleotide sequence: TGTGCCAGCAGCGCCTCGGGACAGGGTTTATGGGAGCAGTACTTC.